Described below is a single T cell receptor (beta chain) sequence and its context. These data come from a study of blood T cell repertoires in COVID-19. CDR3 size: 15 residues. In germline, CDR1 is KGHSH, CDR2 LQKENI. V was shortened by 1 base and J by 3 bases, with 12 bases between the two germline ends. Original handling: For nucleated cells, counts were estimated from reference gene primer amplification. Generated by immunoSEQ multiplex PCR, the TCRdb table keeps only in-frame clones and is missing some. V and J calls and clone size are given by that table; D and trimming were obtained from the DNA. The repertoire includes more than 95,000 clones, roughly 80% of them detected once, and approximately 3.6% sits in the top ten.

Sequenced input: peripheral blood. The chain carries TRBV18 and TRBJ1-1, with D possibly being TRBD1 (5 bases). The sequence derives from a woman of 80 years or more with active or convalescent COVID-19. The CDR3 loop reads CASSPRGSRDTEAFF. As DNA, the CDR3 is TGTGCCAGCTCACCACGGGGCTCCCGGGACACTGAAGCTTTCTTT.